Each of the 5 T cell receptor beta chains below was sequenced from the same sample in a study of T cell repertoires in cytomegalovirus infection. TCRdb redid the calling of the reads with MiXCR, one entry per CDR3 protein. The sample records about 740,000 distinct CDR3 sequences, about 40% being singletons. Sequencing was performed on PBMCs. The receptors were sampled from a human donor in good health (CMV status not recorded). Some clones in this sample may be carry-over from other donors' samples.

This clonotype showed up just once. The rearrangement links TRBV24-1 to TRBJ1-5; 7 bases agree with TRBD1. CDR1 is KGHDR, CDR2 SFDVKD, per germline. The CDR3 is 15 amino acids. J gave up 5 bases and V 10 bases, and 13 bases lay outside the gene matches. CDR3 region: CATTDPDRAYQPQHF. The CDR3 bases are TGTGCCACAACCGACCCCGACAGGGCCTATCAGCCCCAGCATTTT.

This clonotype was seen once. This chain joins TRBV6-8 and TRBJ1-2, with 7 positions matching TRBD1. The CDR3 loop spans 14 amino acids. Trimming took 6 bases from V and 8 from J; bases not matched to a gene: 12. The germline V gene has CDR1 MNHGY and CDR2 SAAAGT. In nucleotides, the CDR3 is TGTGCCAGCAGAAACACCGGGCCAGGGGGGGGCTACACCTTC. Translation: CASRNTGPGGGYTF.

J is TRBJ2-6 and V is TRBV6-1; D remains unclear. Trimming cost V 2 bases and J 2 bases, with 4 bases left between them. Germline V gene sequence: CDR1 MNHNS, CDR2 SASEGT. The CDR3 sequence is 14 residues long. The DNA for the CDR3 is TGTGCCAGCAGTGAAAGGGCTGGGGCCAACGTCCTGACTTTC. Its translation is CASSERAGANVLTF.

The chain is built from TRBV29-1 and TRBJ1-2; D is perhaps TRBD1 (5 bases). The CDR3 contains 14 residues. The ends were cut back, 3 bases at V and 0 bases at J, with 11 bases in the middle. Germline V gene sequence: CDR1 SQVTM, CDR2 ANQGSEA. The chain's CDR3 is CSVDPGLANYGYTF. The CDR3 region has the DNA TGCAGCGTTGACCCAGGGCTAGCTAACTATGGCTACACCTTC.

CDR3 bases: TGTGCCAGCAGCGTCAACAGGGGTACCGGGGAGCTGTTTTTT. Its protein product is CASSVNRGTGELFF. V usage is TRBV9 and J usage is TRBJ2-2; the match to TRBD1 covers 7 bases. Per the germline V gene, CDR1 is SGDLS and CDR2 is YYNGEE. This CDR3 has 14 residues. V dropped 2 bases and J dropped 5; count of bases not matched to a gene: 3.